This TCR beta chain was identified in a study of T cell repertoires in cytomegalovirus infection. About the research overall: CMV infection and matching HLA type were both indicated by public TCR beta signatures.

Of note for this clonotype: The antigen is undetermined.

The study, taken as a whole, reports: The ex vivo response showed dominance by HLA-C-restricted CMV-specific TCR beta clonotypes.

TCRdb used MiXCR to reprocess the reads, holding one entry per CDR3 protein. Of 150,000 to 200,000 distinct CDR3 sequences in the sample, 15% to 20% were seen once. Trimming took 5 bases from V and 2 from J; bases not matched to a gene: 15. CDR3 length equals 19 residues. Germline CDR1 reads SGHVS; CDR2 reads FNYEAQ. This sequence originates from a human donor in good health (CMV status not recorded). Some clones in this sample may be carry-over from other donors' samples. The sample taken for sequencing was CD8+ T cells from PBMCs. V usage is TRBV7-6 and J usage is TRBJ1-5; TRBD1 matches 10 bases. The CDR3 loop is CASSAAPRSGTGGNQPQHF. Written as DNA, the CDR3 is TGTGCCAGCAGCGCCGCCCCCCGATCCGGGACAGGGGGCAATCAGCCCCAGCATTTT.